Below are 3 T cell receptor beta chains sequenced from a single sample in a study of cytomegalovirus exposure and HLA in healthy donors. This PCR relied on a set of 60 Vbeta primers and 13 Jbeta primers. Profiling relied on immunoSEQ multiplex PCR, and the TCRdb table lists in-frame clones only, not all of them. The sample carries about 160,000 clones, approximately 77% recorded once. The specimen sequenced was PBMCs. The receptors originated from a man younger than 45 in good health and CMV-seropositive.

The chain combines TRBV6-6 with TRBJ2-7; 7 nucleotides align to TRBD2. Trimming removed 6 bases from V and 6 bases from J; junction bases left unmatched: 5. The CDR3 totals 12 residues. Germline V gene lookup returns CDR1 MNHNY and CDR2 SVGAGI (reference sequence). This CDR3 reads CASRTTSVEQYF. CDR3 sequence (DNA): TGTGCCAGCAGAACTACTAGCGTCGAGCAGTACTTC.

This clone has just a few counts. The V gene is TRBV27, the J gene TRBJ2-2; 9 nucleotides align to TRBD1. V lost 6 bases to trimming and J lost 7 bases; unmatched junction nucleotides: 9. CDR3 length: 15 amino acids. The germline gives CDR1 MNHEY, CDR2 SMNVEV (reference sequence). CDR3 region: CASSLDRGINGELFF. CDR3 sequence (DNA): TGTGCCAGCAGCCTCGACAGGGGGATAAACGGGGAGCTGTTTTTT.

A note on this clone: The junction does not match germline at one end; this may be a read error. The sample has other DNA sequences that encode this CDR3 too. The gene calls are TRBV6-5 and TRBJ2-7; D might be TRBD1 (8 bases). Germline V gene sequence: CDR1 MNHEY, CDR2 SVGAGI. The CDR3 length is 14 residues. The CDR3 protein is CASRTGGASYEQYF. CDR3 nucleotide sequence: TGCGCCAGCAGAACAGGGGGGGCCTCCTACGAGCAGTACTTC.